These 32 T cell receptor beta chains were sequenced from one sample in a study of beta chain features in type 1 diabetes. All of the isolated RNA was reverse transcribed, so expressed TCRB transcripts were sequenced. Method: immunoSEQ multiplex PCR; TCRdb's copy keeps in-frame clones and lacks some. The sample comprises about 160,000 clones, around 8% of which are singletons, and about 0.6% rests with the top ten. The sequencing sample was made of central memory CD4+ T cells from blood. The receptor source for this set is a man younger than 30 in good health.

This clone was detected ten times or more. V gene TRBV19 combines with J gene TRBJ2-5; TRBD1 aligns across 7 bases. Germline lookup yields CDR1 LNHDA and CDR2 SQIVND (reference sequence). Trimming at V came to 5 bases and at J to 3 bases, leaving 6 bases not matched to a gene. CDR3 size: 14 residues. The CDR3 DNA sequence: TGTGCCAGTAGTGCCCTCGACAGGGAAGAGACCCAGTACTTC. As protein: CASSALDREETQYF. Filled out from reference TRBV19 and TRBJ2-5, the complete variable domain reads DGGITQSPKYLFRKEGQNVTLSCEQNLNHDAMYWYRQDPGQGLRLIYYSQIVNDFQKGDIAEGYSVSREKKESFPLTVTSAQKNPTAFYLCASSALDREETQYFGPGTRLLVL.

This clone was counted only a few times. V gene TRBV27 combines with J gene TRBJ1-2, with 8 bases matching TRBD1. Germline-derived CDR1 and CDR2 are MNHEY and SMNVEV (reference sequence). Unmatched junction bases numbered 5, after V lost 5 bases and J lost 3 bases. The CDR3 runs to 14 residues. In DNA form, the CDR3 reads TGTGCCAGCAGTATGGACAGGGTTTACTATGGCTACACCTTC. It encodes CASSMDRVYYGYTF.

This clone was seen at least ten times. The chain has TRBV14 and TRBJ2-1, with a weak D call TRBD2 (7 bases). There are 15 residues in the CDR3. V lost 4 bases, J lost 7 bases, and 17 bases lay in between. Germline lookup yields CDR1 SGHDN and CDR2 FVKESK. DNA for the CDR3: TGTGCCAGCAGCCCCACAGGGAAGGGGGGGAATGAGCAGTTCTTC. Protein product: CASSPTGKGGNEQFF.

CDR3 protein: CASSVMTQGANTGELFF. CDR3 bases: TGTGCCAGCAGCGTAATGACCCAGGGGGCAAACACCGGGGAGCTGTTTTTT. The J gene is TRBJ2-2, the V gene TRBV9; 8 bases map to TRBD1. Germline trimming cut 1 base from V and 2 bases from J; bases unmatched to any gene: 7. CDR1 SGDLS and CDR2 YYNGEE come from the germline V gene. The CDR3 totals 17 residues.

The chain links TRBV27 to TRBJ2-7, with D possibly matching TRBD2 (7 bases). This CDR3 is built from 14 residues. Germline lookup yields CDR1 MNHEY and CDR2 SMNVEV (reference sequence). The ends were cut back, 5 bases at V and 3 bases at J, with 14 bases in the middle. In nucleotides, the CDR3 is TGTGCCAGCAGTGGAAAGGGGGGGAACTACGAGCAGTACTTC. Its protein is CASSGKGGNYEQYF.

V and J are TRBV7-2 and TRBJ2-7; D ambiguous. V was pared by 4 bases and J by 1 base, with 11 bases between. This CDR3 region has 14 residues. The germline gives CDR1 SGHTA, CDR2 FQGNSA. The CDR3 spells CASSSNAGSYEQYF. For the CDR3, the DNA is TGTGCCAGCAGCTCAAATGCAGGTTCCTACGAGCAGTACTTC.

J is TRBJ2-3 and V is TRBV5-1; possibly TRBD2 for D (5 bases). The V gene's germline CDR1 is SGHRS and CDR2 YFSETQ. The CDR3 totals 15 residues. Trimming removed 2 bases from V and 3 bases from J, with 13 bases in between. The CDR3: CASSFEGARTDTQYF. For the CDR3, the DNA is TGCGCCAGCAGCTTTGAGGGCGCCCGAACAGATACGCAGTATTTT.

Ten or more counts support this clone. The V gene is TRBV7-2, the J gene TRBJ2-1; the D gene is possibly TRBD1 (5 bases). V was trimmed by 5 bases and J by 9 bases, leaving 20 bases between them. The CDR3 loop spans 15 amino acids. Per the germline V gene, CDR1 is SGHTA and CDR2 is FQGNSA. The CDR3 protein is CASSPRGRDAPEQFF. Written as DNA, the CDR3 is TGTGCCAGCAGCCCTAGGGGCCGAGACGCCCCTGAGCAGTTCTTC.

This clone was detected only a few times. This chain links TRBV7-9 with TRBJ1-1; 7 bases fit TRBD1. This CDR3 is 13 amino acids long. Per the germline V gene, CDR1 is SEHNR and CDR2 is FQNEAQ (reference sequence). The V and J ends lost 5 bases and 5 bases, in that order; junction bases with no gene match: 5. The CDR3 spells CASSPDRATEAFF. The CDR3 DNA reads as TGTGCCAGCAGCCCCGACAGGGCTACTGAAGCTTTCTTT.

This clone has more than one count but fewer than ten. This chain uses TRBV28 with TRBJ1-2, with 8 bases aligning to TRBD1. J lost 5 bases, V lost 6 bases, and 8 bases had no gene match. From germline, CDR1 is MDHEN and CDR2 SYDVKM. The CDR3 length is 14 residues. CDR3 bases: TGTGCCAGCAGGTCGCCGGGACAGGTGTATGGCTACACCTTC. This translates into CASRSPGQVYGYTF.

This clone was seen only a few times. V gene TRBV7-2 combines with J gene TRBJ2-3, with D possibly TRBD1 on 6 matching bases. CDR3 length: 15 residues. The germline gives CDR1 SGHTA, CDR2 FQGNSA. V was clipped by 5 bases and J by 0 bases, with 12 bases between them. CDR3 sequence: CASSLRGLSTDTQYF. CDR3 bases: TGTGCCAGCAGCCTCAGGGGATTGAGCACAGATACGCAGTATTTT.

This clone was seen more than once but under ten times. The V gene is TRBV9, the J gene TRBJ2-4, with 11 bases matching TRBD2. Germline CDR1 reads SGDLS; CDR2 reads YYNGEE. Unmatched junction bases numbered 6, after V lost 2 bases and J lost 5 bases. The CDR3 runs 16 residues. The DNA of the CDR3 is TGTGCCAGCAGCGTGGGACTAGCGGAGGCGGAAAACATTCAGTACTTC. Amino acid sequence: CASSVGLAEAENIQYF.

This chain links TRBV7-2 with TRBJ2-5; TRBD1 matches 7 bases. This CDR3 is built from 16 residues. Germline CDR1 is SGHTA and CDR2 is FQGNSA. Losses at the gene ends were 5 bases for V and 2 bases for J; bases not matched to a gene: 11. The CDR3 spells CASSKGAGVGQETQYF. The DNA of the CDR3 is TGTGCCAGCAGCAAGGGGGCAGGGGTCGGGCAAGAGACCCAGTACTTC.

This clone has just a few counts. The chain is built from TRBV6-5 and TRBJ1-4; a possible D gene is TRBD1 (5 bases). The V end lost 6 bases, the J end lost 8 bases, and 10 bases lay between the germline ends. The CDR3 contains 12 residues. Germline V lookup: CDR1 MNHEY, CDR2 SVGAGI. The CDR3 loop reads CASRGGGEKLFF. The CDR3 DNA is TGTGCCAGCAGGGGGGGTGGGGAAAAACTGTTTTTT.

This clone was found a few times. V gene TRBV6-6 combines with J gene TRBJ2-1; D call uncertain. Trimming left V 6 bases short and J 5 bases short, with 11 bases between. CDR3 length: 13 amino acids. In germline, CDR1 is MNHNY, CDR2 SVGAGI (reference sequence). For the CDR3, the DNA is TGTGCCAGCAGGCAGACTTCCAACAATGAGCAGTTCTTC. It specifies CASRQTSNNEQFF.

This CDR3 reads CASSRGSGTDTQYF. The CDR3 DNA reads as TGCGCCAGCAGTCGGGGGTCCGGGACAGATACGCAGTATTTT. The J gene is TRBJ2-3, the V gene TRBV5-1; D might be TRBD2 (6 bases). Germline V gene lookup returns CDR1 SGHRS and CDR2 YFSETQ. This CDR3 comprises 14 residues. V lost 5 bases to trimming and J lost 3 bases, with 13 bases between them.

This clone was seen only a few times. The chain uses TRBV6-6 and TRBJ2-2, with D possibly matching TRBD1 (6 bases). Germline CDR1 is MNHNY and CDR2 is SVGAGI (reference sequence). V lost 2 bases and J 4 bases, leaving 8 bases between the germline ends. This CDR3 contains 14 residues. The CDR3 is CASSYDRTTGELFF. The CDR3 bases are TGTGCCAGCAGTTACGACAGGACCACCGGGGAGCTGTTTTTT.

This rearrangement joins TRBV9 to TRBJ2-1; TRBD2 aligns across 8 bases. This CDR3 comprises 16 residues. CDR1 is SGDLS and CDR2 is YYNGEE in the germline V gene. V lost 1 base and J lost 6; bases outside the gene matches: 9. The CDR3: CASSVKQAGASNEQFF. The CDR3 coding sequence is TGTGCCAGCAGCGTAAAACAAGCGGGGGCGTCCAATGAGCAGTTCTTC.

This clone has more than one count but fewer than ten. V usage is TRBV30 and J usage is TRBJ2-1; 8 nucleotides align to TRBD2. The length of the CDR3 is 16 residues. The V gene end was trimmed by 3 bases and the J gene end by 4 bases; junction bases not matched to a gene: 11. In germline, CDR1 is GTSNPN, CDR2 SVGIG (reference sequence). The CDR3 region is CAWRGKGLAEYNEQFF. DNA of the CDR3: TGTGCCTGGAGGGGTAAAGGACTAGCTGAATACAATGAGCAGTTCTTC.

This clone was seen only a few times. The gene calls are TRBV7-2 and TRBJ2-5, with D uncertain. Looked up from germline, CDR1 is SGHTA and CDR2 is FQGNSA. This CDR3 has 12 residues. The V gene lost 5 bases and the J gene lost 4 bases, with 8 bases spanning the gap. The CDR3 DNA reads as TGTGCCAGCAGCGCGCTTAGAGAGACCCAGTACTTC. Translated, it gives CASSALRETQYF.

This chain uses TRBV7-6 with TRBJ1-2; unclear D gene. The CDR3 covers 14 residues. Germline CDR1 and CDR2: SGHVS and FNYEAQ. The germline V and J ends were trimmed by 1 base and 2 bases, with 8 bases remaining between them. CDR3 region: CASSLEAGNYGYTF. The CDR3 DNA sequence: TGTGCCAGCAGCTTAGAGGCGGGCAACTATGGCTACACCTTC.

This clone was counted only a few times. This chain links TRBV7-3 with TRBJ1-5; 7 bases agree with TRBD1. The CDR3 is 13 residues long. V lost 4 bases to trimming and J lost 7 bases; unmatched junction nucleotides: 4. Germline V lookup: CDR1 SGHTA, CDR2 FQGTGA. The CDR3, as DNA: TGTGCCAGCAGCTCCCAGGGGGACCAGCCCCAGCATTTT. It translates to CASSSQGDQPQHF.

The genes are TRBV9 and TRBJ1-4; the D gene is possibly TRBD1 (6 bases). The germline V gene encodes CDR1 SGDLS and CDR2 YYNGEE. The CDR3 extends over 15 amino acids. Trimming removed 4 bases at V and 6 bases at J, with 16 bases between. CDR3 protein: CASSLPRGGHEKLFF. The CDR3 DNA reads TGTGCCAGCAGCCTTCCCCGGGGGGGGCATGAAAAACTGTTTTTT.

The chain has TRBV5-1 and TRBJ1-5; TRBD1 aligns across 9 bases. Germline CDR1 and CDR2: SGHRS and YFSETQ. V lost 0 bases to trimming and J lost 7 bases; unmatched junction nucleotides: 8. This CDR3 is built from 16 residues. The CDR3 DNA is TGCGCCAGCAGCTTGGAACCGGGACAGGGAGACCAGCCCCAGCATTTT. Residues: CASSLEPGQGDQPQHF.

This clone was detected only a few times. This chain links TRBV18 with TRBJ1-4; 8 bases map to TRBD1. Unmatched junction bases numbered 6, after V lost 4 bases and J lost 5 bases. This CDR3 is built from 15 residues. Per germline, CDR1 KGHSH and CDR2 LQKENI. DNA of the CDR3: TGTGCCAGCTCACAGACAGGGGATCGGAATGAAAAACTGTTTTTT. The encoded protein is CASSQTGDRNEKLFF. The full variable domain, with the rest looked up from reference TRBV18 and TRBJ1-4, is NAGVMQNPRHLVRRRGQEARLRCSPMKGHSHVYWYRQLPEEGLKFMVYLQKENIIDESGMPKERFSAEFPKEGPSILRIQQVVRGDSAAYFCASSQTGDRNEKLFFGSGTQLSVL.

This clone has just a few counts. The V gene is TRBV27, the J gene TRBJ2-7; TRBD2 is a possible D gene (6 bases). The CDR3 has 16 residues. The V and J ends lost 6 bases and 1 base respectively, with 19 bases between them. Germline-derived CDR1 and CDR2 are MNHEY and SMNVEV (reference sequence). The CDR3 coding sequence is TGTGCCAGCAGCCTTCACCCAGGTGGGGGGTCCTACGAGCAGTACTTC. Its protein product is CASSLHPGGGSYEQYF.

This clone was detected a few times. The rearrangement joins TRBV28 to TRBJ1-2; 9 nucleotides agree with TRBD1. Looked up from germline, CDR1 is MDHEN and CDR2 is SYDVKM. This CDR3 is 14 amino acids long. After removal of 7 bases from V and 7 bases from J, the junction contained 10 bases not matched to a gene. The CDR3 coding sequence is TGTGCCAGCACCTTCTCCGACAGGGGGTTTGGCTACACCTTC. Encoded protein: CASTFSDRGFGYTF.

This clone was found many times. This chain joins TRBV29-1 and TRBJ2-1; D might be TRBD2 (6 bases). The ends were cut back, 7 bases at V and 6 bases at J, with 13 bases in the middle. Germline-derived CDR1 and CDR2 are SQVTM and ANQGSEA. The CDR3 covers 12 residues. Written as DNA, the CDR3 is TGCAGCGCAGCGGGCCAGACCAATGAGCAGTTCTTC. Translating it yields CSAAGQTNEQFF.

This clone was picked up a small number of times. The chain combines TRBV7-9 with TRBJ2-7, with TRBD2 identical over 9 bases. V was clipped by 4 bases and J by 3 bases; unmatched bases: 4. Germline values: CDR1 SEHNR, CDR2 FQNEAQ (reference sequence). The CDR3 is made up of 14 amino acids. CDR3 in DNA: TGTGCCAGCAGCTCGGTAGCGGGAGACTACGAGCAGTACTTC. Translating gives CASSSVAGDYEQYF.

As to this clone: The junction differs from germline at one of its ends, possibly a read error. The gene calls are TRBV5-6 and TRBJ2-1, with 9 bases that match TRBD2. The CDR3 spans 17 residues. CDR1 is SGHDT and CDR2 is YYEEEE in the germline V gene. CDR3 sequence reads: CASSLGPRGGPYSEQFF. CDR3 DNA: TGTGCCAGCAGCCTGGGACCGCGGGGGGGCCCCTACAGTGAGCAGTTCTTC. The variable domain in full, with the rest retrieved from reference TRBV5-6 and TRBJ2-1, is DAGVTQSPTHLIKTRGQQVTLRCSPKSGHDTVSWYQQALGQGPQFIFQYYEEEERQRGNFPDRFSGHQFPNYSSELNVNALLLGDSALYLCASSLGPRGGPYSEQFFGPGTRLTVL.

This rearrangement joins TRBV28 to TRBJ1-1, with unresolved D. V was clipped by 10 bases and J by 1 base, with 7 bases between them. Germline lookup yields CDR1 MDHEN and CDR2 SYDVKM. CDR3 size: 11 residues. Written as DNA, the CDR3 is TGTGCCATCCAGGAGAACACTGAAGCTTTCTTT. Its translation: CAIQENTEAFF.

This clone has ten or more counts. CDR3 sequence reads: CASSYSFVGLAHEQYF. CDR3 nucleotide sequence: TGTGCCAGCAGTTATTCTTTCGTTGGCCTAGCGCACGAGCAGTACTTC. The J gene is TRBJ2-7, the V gene TRBV6-5; the D gene is possibly TRBD2 (6 bases). Trimming stripped 3 bases from V and 5 bases from J, with 20 bases between. There are 16 residues in the CDR3. Germline CDR1 and CDR2: MNHEY and SVGAGI.